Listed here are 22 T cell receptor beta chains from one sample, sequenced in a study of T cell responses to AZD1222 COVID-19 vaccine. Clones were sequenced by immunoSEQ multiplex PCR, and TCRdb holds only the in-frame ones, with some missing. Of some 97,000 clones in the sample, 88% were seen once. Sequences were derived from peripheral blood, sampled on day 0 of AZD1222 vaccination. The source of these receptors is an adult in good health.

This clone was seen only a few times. The CDR3 coding sequence is TGTGCCAGCAGCGACCAGGGGGGCTACACCTTC. It is translated as CASSDQGGYTF. This rearrangement joins TRBV5-8 to TRBJ1-2, with a possible D match to TRBD1 (6 bases). The CDR3 is 11 residues long. Trimming removed 4 bases at V and 8 bases at J, with 9 bases between. Germline V gives CDR1 SGHTS, CDR2 YDEGEE.

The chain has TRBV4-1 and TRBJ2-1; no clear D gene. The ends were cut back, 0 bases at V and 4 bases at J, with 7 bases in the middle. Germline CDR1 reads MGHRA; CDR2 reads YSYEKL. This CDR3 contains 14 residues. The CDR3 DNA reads TGCGCCAGCAGCCAAGATCACGATTACAATGAGCAGTTCTTC. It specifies CASSQDHDYNEQFF.

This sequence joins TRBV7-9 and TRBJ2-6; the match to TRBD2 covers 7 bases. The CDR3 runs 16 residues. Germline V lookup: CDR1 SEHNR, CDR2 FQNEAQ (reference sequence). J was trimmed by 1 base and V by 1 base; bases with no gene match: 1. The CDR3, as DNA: TGTGCCAGCAGCTTAGACGGGAGGTCTGGGGCCAACGTCCTGACTTTC. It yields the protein CASSLDGRSGANVLTF. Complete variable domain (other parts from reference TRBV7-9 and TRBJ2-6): DTGVSQNPRHKITKRGQNVTFRCDPISEHNRLYWYRQTLGQGPEFLTYFQNEAQLEKSRLLSDRFSAERPKGSFSTLEIQRTEQGDSAMYLCASSLDGRSGANVLTFGAGSRLTVL.

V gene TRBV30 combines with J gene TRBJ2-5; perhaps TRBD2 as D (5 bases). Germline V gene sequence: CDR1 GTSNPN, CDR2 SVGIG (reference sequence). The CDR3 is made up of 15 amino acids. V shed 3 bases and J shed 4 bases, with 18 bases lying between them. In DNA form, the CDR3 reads TGTGCCTGGAGATCGGTGGGAGAAGGGCGAGAGACCCAGTACTTC. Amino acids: CAWRSVGEGRETQYF.

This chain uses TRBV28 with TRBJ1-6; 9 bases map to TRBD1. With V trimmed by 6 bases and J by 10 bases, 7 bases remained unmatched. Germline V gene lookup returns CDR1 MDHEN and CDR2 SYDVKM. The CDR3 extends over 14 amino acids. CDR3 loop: CASSLGTGSSPLHF. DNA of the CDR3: TGTGCCAGCAGCTTGGGGACAGGGTCCTCACCCCTCCACTTT.

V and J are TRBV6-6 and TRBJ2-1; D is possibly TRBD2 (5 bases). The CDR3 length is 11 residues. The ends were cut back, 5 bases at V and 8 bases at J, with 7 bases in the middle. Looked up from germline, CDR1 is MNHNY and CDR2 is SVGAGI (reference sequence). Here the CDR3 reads CASSVGDEQFF. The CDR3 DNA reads TGTGCCAGCAGTGTGGGAGATGAGCAGTTCTTC.

The CDR3 DNA reads TGTGCCAGCAGTTACAGTAGTCAGCCCCAGCATTTT. Protein sequence: CASSYSSQPQHF. The chain is built from TRBV4-2 and TRBJ1-5; no clear D gene. Looked up from germline, CDR1 is LGHNA and CDR2 is YNFKEQ. V was trimmed by 6 bases and J by 6 bases, leaving 9 bases between them. The CDR3 length is 12 residues.

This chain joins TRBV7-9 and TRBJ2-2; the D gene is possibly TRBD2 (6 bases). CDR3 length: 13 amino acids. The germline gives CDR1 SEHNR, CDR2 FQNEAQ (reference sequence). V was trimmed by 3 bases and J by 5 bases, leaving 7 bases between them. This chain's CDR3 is CASSLEGTGELFF. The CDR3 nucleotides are TGTGCCAGCAGCTTGGAGGGGACCGGGGAGCTGTTTTTT.

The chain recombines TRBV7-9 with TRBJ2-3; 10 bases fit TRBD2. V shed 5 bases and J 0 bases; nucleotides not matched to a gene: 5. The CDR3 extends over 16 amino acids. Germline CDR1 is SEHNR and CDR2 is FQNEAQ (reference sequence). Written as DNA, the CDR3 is TGTGCCAGCAGCCCCAAGCGGGAGGGGAGCACAGATACGCAGTATTTT. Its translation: CASSPKREGSTDTQYF.

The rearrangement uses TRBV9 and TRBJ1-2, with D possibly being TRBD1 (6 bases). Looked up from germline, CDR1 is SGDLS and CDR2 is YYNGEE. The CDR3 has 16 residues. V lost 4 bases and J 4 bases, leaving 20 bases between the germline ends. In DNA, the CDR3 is TGTGCCAGCAGCCTTAACCCGGACAGTCTCACCTATGGCTACACCTTC. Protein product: CASSLNPDSLTYGYTF.

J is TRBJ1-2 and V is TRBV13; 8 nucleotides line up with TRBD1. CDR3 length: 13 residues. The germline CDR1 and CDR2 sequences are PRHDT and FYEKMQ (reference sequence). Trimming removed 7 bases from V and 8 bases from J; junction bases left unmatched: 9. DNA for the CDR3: TGTGCCAGCACCATCAGGACAGGGTGGGGCTACACCTTC. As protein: CASTIRTGWGYTF.

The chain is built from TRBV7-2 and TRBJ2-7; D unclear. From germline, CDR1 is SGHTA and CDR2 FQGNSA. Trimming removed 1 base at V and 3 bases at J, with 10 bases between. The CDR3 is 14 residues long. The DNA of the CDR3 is TGTGCCAGCAGCTTAGGGGGATTTAACTACGAGCAGTACTTC. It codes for CASSLGGFNYEQYF.

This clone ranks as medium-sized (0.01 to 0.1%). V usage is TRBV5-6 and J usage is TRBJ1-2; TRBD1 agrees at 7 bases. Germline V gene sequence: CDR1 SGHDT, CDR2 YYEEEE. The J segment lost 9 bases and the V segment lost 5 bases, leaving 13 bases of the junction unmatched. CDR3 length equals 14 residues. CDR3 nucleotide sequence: TGTGCCAGCAGTCGCGGGACAGAGGCTGAGAGCTACACCTTC. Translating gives CASSRGTEAESYTF.

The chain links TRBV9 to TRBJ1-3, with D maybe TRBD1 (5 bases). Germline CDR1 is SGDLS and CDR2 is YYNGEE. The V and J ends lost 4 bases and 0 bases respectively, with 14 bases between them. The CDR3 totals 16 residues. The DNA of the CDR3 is TGTGCCAGCAGCCCTCATCGGGGGTACTCTGGAAACACCATATATTTT. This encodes CASSPHRGYSGNTIYF.

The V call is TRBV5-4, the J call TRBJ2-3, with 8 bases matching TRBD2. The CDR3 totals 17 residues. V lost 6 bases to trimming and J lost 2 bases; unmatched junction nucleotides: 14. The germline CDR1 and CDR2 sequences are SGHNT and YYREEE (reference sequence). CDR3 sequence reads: CASTPGRASLATDTQYF. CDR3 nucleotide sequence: TGTGCCAGCACCCCCGGGAGGGCTAGCTTAGCCACAGATACGCAGTATTTT.

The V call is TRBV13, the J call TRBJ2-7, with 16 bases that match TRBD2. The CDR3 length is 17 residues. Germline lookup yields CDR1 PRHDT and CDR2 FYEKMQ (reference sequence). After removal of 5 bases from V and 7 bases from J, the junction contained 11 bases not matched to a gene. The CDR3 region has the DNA TGTGCCAGCAGCCCGGGACTAGCGGGAGGGGTTAAGGTGGAGCAGTACTTC. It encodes CASSPGLAGGVKVEQYF.

CDR3 in amino acids: CASSPGLAVDTQYF. The CDR3 bases are TGTGCCAGCAGCCCGGGACTAGCAGTAGATACGCAGTATTTT. The gene calls are TRBV2 and TRBJ2-3; TRBD2 matches 9 bases. Germline V gene data show CDR1 as SNHLY and CDR2 as FYNNEI. CDR3 length equals 14 residues. Trimming at V came to 6 bases and at J to 5 bases, leaving 6 bases not matched to a gene.

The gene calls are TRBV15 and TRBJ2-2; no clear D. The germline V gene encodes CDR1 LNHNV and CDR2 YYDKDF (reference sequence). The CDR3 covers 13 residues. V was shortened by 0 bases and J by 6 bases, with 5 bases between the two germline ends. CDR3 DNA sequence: TGTGCCACCAGCAGAGACAGTTCCGGGGAGCTGTTTTTT. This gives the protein CATSRDSSGELFF.

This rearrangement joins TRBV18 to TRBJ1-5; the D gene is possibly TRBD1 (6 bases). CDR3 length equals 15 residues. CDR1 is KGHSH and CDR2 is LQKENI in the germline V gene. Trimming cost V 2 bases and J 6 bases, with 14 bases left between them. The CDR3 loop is CASSPGGGRGQPQHF. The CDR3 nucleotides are TGTGCCAGCTCACCAGGAGGGGGTAGGGGTCAGCCCCAGCATTTT.

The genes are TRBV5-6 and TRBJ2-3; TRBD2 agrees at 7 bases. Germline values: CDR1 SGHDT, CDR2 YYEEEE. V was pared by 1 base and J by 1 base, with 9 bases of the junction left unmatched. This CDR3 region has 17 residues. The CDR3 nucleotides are TGTGCCAGCAGCTTGTGGGGGGGAGTAGGGCGCACAGATACGCAGTATTTT. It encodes CASSLWGGVGRTDTQYF.

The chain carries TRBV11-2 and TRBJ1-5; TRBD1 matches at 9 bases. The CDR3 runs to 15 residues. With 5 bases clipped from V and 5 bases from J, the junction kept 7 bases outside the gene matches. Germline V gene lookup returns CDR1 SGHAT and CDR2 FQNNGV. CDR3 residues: CASSTTGTGHQPQHF. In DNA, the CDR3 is TGTGCCAGCAGCACCACCGGGACAGGGCATCAGCCCCAGCATTTT.

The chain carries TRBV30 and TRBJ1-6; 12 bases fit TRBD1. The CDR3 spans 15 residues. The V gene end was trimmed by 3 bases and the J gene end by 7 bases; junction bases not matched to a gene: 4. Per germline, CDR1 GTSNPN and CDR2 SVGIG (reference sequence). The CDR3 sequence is CAWSAGQGANSPLHF. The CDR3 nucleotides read TGTGCCTGGAGCGCGGGACAGGGGGCGAATTCACCCCTCCACTTT.